The rows below give T cell receptor beta chains drawn from one sample of a study of shared clonotypes between healthy human individuals. The data were produced by immunoSEQ multiplex PCR, yet TCRdb's version contains in-frame clones alone and is incomplete. In the table there are approximately 650,000 clones, less than 97% of which are singletons. The sequenced sample consisted of naive CD8+ T cells sorted from blood. These receptors all come from a woman between 25 and 40 years old in good health. CDR3s include the opening cysteine and the closing phenylalanine or tryptophan. The D gene is left open where the match is weak. Clone size appears in some rows only: once, few, many, or a class for an expanded clone.

size: -
J: TRBJ1-4
D: -
V: TRBV5-7
DNA: TGTGCCAGCAGCCCAGGGGATGAAAAACTGTTTTTT
CDR3: CASSPGDEKLFF

size: -
J: TRBJ1-2
D: -
V: TRBV28
DNA: TGTGCCAGCAGTTTCATGAATGGCTATGGCTACACCTTC
CDR3: CASSFMNGYGYTF

size: -
J: TRBJ1-6
D: -
V: TRBV6-5
DNA: TGTGCCAGCCCCCTGGGGTCTCGACGAAATTCACCCCTCCACTTT
CDR3: CASPLGSRRNSPLHF

size: -
J: TRBJ2-7
D: TRBD2
V: TRBV6-7
DNA: TGTGCCAGCAGCTGTGATCCTCTAGCGGGAGCAGTCCGCGAGCAGTACTTC
CDR3: CASSCDPLAGAVREQYF

size: -
J: TRBJ2-7
D: TRBD2
V: TRBV11-2
DNA: TGTGCCAGCAGCTTAGAGGGACTAGCGGGAGAAGAGCAGTACTTC
CDR3: CASSLEGLAGEEQYF

size: -
J: TRBJ2-1
D: -
V: TRBV7-2
DNA: TGTGCCAGCAGCTTATACTGGGACGACTTTTACAATGAGCAGTTCTTC
CDR3: CASSLYWDDFYNEQFF

size: -
J: TRBJ2-4
D: TRBD2
V: TRBV30
DNA: TGTGCCTGGAGCTTGGGACTAGCGGGAGCGCGAGGAAACATTCAGTACTTC
CDR3: CAWSLGLAGARGNIQYF

size: -
J: TRBJ2-3
D: -
V: TRBV29-1
DNA: TGCAGCGTCTGGGGTCTGGATACGCAGTATTTT
CDR3: CSVWGLDTQYF

size: -
J: TRBJ2-7
D: TRBD2
V: TRBV5-4
DNA: TGTGCCAGCAGCTCTAGCGGGAGCTCCTACGAGCAGTACTTC
CDR3: CASSSSGSSYEQYF

size: once
J: TRBJ1-2
D: -
V: TRBV27
DNA: TGTGCCAGCAGTTTATCGGGGGCAGCCAGCTATGGCTACACCTTC
CDR3: CASSLSGAASYGYTF

size: -
J: TRBJ2-3
D: -
V: TRBV19
DNA: TGTGCCAGTACCATGGGCGGGACTAGCACAGATACGCAGTATTTT
CDR3: CASTMGGTSTDTQYF

size: -
J: TRBJ2-7
D: -
V: TRBV7-2
DNA: TGTGCCAGCAGCTTAGTGTCTGGGGTAAGGTACGAGCAGTACTTC
CDR3: CASSLVSGVRYEQYF

size: -
J: TRBJ1-1
D: -
V: TRBV6-1
DNA: TGTGCCAGCAGTGAAGCGCTCGGGAGGTCTCGGCTTGAAGCTTTCTTT
CDR3: CASSEALGRSRLEAFF

size: -
J: TRBJ2-7
D: -
V: TRBV19
DNA: TGTGCCAGTAGTTTCTTTTTTGCTGACGAGCAGTACTTC
CDR3: CASSFFFADEQYF

size: -
J: TRBJ1-4
D: -
V: TRBV6-5
DNA: TGTGCCAGCAGTAAGGGTTGGGAAAAACTGTTTTTT
CDR3: CASSKGWEKLFF

size: once
J: TRBJ2-1
D: TRBD2
V: TRBV28
DNA: TGTGCCAGCAGACTAGCGGGAGGGATGTATGAGCAGTTCTTC
CDR3: CASRLAGGMYEQFF

size: -
J: TRBJ2-7
D: TRBD2
V: TRBV28
DNA: TGTGCCAGCATTCCTCAGCGGGAGTGGGAAAACGAGCAGTACTTC
CDR3: CASIPQREWENEQYF

size: -
J: TRBJ2-1
D: -
V: TRBV13
DNA: TGTGCCAGCAGCTTAGAACTAAACAATGAGCAGTTCTTC
CDR3: CASSLELNNEQFF

size: -
J: TRBJ1-5
D: -
V: TRBV28
DNA: TGTGCCAGCGGAGATGTAGGGGCCAATCAGCCCCAGCATTTT
CDR3: CASGDVGANQPQHF

size: -
J: TRBJ2-7
D: -
V: TRBV28
DNA: TGTGCCAGCAGTTTTCGGGCGAGCTCCTACGAGCAGTACTTC
CDR3: CASSFRASSYEQYF

size: -
J: TRBJ1-1
D: TRBD1
V: TRBV19
DNA: TGTGCCAGTAGGGTGGCCCAGGACAGGATCACTGAAGCTTTCTTT
CDR3: CASRVAQDRITEAFF

size: -
J: TRBJ2-2
D: TRBD1
V: TRBV5-8
DNA: TGTGCCAGCAGCGGAAGGGACAGGAACACCGGGGAGCTGTTTTTT
CDR3: CASSGRDRNTGELFF

size: -
J: TRBJ2-7
D: -
V: TRBV25-1
DNA: TGTGCCAGCAGTGTGGGTCCCTCCTACGAGCAGTACTTC
CDR3: CASSVGPSYEQYF

size: -
J: TRBJ2-7
D: -
V: TRBV4-1
DNA: TGCGCCAGCAGCCAAGGATTCGGGTGGGAGCAGTACTTC
CDR3: CASSQGFGWEQYF

size: -
J: TRBJ2-1
D: TRBD2
V: TRBV7-9
DNA: TGTGCCAGCATCAAGCGGGAGGGCTCCTACAATGAGCAGTTCTTC
CDR3: CASIKREGSYNEQFF

size: -
J: TRBJ1-1
D: -
V: TRBV27
DNA: TGTGCCAGCAGTTTAGGAGGGAAAGCTTTCTTT
CDR3: CASSLGGKAFF

size: -
J: TRBJ2-1
D: -
V: TRBV28
DNA: TGTGCCAGCAGTTTATCGTCGAGTCCGGGAGTCTTC
CDR3: CASSLSSSPGVF

size: -
J: TRBJ1-1
D: -
V: TRBV5-6
DNA: TGTGCCAGCAGCTTGGGTTTGTACACTGAAGCTTTCTTT
CDR3: CASSLGLYTEAFF